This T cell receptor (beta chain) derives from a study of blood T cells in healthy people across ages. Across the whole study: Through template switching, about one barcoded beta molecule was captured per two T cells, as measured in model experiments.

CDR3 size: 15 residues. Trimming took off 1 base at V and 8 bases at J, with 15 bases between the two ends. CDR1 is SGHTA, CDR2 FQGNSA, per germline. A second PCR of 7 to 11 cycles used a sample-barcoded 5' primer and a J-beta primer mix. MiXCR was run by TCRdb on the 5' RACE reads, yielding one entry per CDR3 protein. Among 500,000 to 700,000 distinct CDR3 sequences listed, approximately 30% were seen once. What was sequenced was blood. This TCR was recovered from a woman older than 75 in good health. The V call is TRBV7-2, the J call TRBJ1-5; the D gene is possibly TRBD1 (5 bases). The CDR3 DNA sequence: TGTGCCAGCAGCTTAGTTTCGCAGGGTTACGAGCCCCAGCATTTT. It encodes CASSLVSQGYEPQHF.